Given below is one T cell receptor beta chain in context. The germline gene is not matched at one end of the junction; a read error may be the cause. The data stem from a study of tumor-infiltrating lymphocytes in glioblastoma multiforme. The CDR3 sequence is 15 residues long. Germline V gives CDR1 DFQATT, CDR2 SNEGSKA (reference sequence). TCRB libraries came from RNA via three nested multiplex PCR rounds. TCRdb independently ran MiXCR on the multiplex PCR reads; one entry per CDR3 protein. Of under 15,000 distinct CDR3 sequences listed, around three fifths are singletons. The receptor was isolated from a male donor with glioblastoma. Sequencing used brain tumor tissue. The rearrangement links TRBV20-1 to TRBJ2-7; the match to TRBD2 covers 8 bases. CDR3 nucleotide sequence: TGCAGTGCTCTTACTGGCGAGACTAGCGTGTACGAGCAGTATTTC. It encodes CSALTGETSVYEQYF.